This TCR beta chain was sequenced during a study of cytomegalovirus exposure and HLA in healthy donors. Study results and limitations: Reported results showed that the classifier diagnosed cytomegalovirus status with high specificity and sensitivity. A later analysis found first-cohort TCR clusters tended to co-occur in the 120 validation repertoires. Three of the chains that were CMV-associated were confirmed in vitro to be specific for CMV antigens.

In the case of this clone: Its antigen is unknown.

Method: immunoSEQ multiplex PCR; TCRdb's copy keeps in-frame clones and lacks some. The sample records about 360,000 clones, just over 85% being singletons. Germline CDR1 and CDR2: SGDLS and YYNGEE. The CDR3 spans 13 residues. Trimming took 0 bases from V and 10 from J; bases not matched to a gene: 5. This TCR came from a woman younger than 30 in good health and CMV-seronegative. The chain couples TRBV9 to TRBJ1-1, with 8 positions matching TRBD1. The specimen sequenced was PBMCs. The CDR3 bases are TGTGCCAGCAGCGTAGGGACAGGGAGGCGAGCTTTCTTT. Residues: CASSVGTGRRAFF.